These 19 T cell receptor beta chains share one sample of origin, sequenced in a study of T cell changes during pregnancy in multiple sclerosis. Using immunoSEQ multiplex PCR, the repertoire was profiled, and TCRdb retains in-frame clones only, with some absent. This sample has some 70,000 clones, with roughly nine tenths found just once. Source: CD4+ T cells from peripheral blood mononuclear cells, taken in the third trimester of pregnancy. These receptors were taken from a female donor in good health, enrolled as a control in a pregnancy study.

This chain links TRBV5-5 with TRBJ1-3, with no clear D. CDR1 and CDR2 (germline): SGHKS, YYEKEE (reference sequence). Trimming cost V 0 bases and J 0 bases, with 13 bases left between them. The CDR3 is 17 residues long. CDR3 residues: CASSLDAGGLSGNTIYF. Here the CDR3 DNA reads TGTGCCAGCAGCTTGGATGCAGGTGGGCTCTCTGGAAACACCATATATTTT.

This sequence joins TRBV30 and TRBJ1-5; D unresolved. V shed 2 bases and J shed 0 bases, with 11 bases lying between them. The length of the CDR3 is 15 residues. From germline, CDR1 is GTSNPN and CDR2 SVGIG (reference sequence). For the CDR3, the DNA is TGTGCCTGGAGTCCACCCGGTTATAGCAATCAGCCCCAGCATTTT. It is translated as CAWSPPGYSNQPQHF. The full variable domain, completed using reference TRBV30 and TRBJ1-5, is SQTIHQWPATLVQPVGSPLSLECTVEGTSNPNLYWYRQAAGRGLQLLFYSVGIGQISSEVPQNLSASRPQDRQFILSSKKLLLSDSGFYLCAWSPPGYSNQPQHFGDGTRLSIL.

Here the CDR3 reads CASSFPGNEQFF. CDR3 nucleotides: TGTGCCAGCAGCTTTCCGGGCAATGAGCAGTTCTTC. V gene TRBV5-4 combines with J gene TRBJ2-1; D is undetermined. The CDR3 is 12 residues long. Trimming pared 2 bases from V and 6 bases from J, leaving 6 bases between. Looked up from germline, CDR1 is SGHNT and CDR2 is YYREEE (reference sequence).

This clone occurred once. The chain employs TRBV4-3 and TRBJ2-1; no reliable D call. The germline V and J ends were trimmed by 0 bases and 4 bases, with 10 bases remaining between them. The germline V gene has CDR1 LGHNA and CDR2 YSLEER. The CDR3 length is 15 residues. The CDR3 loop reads CASSQETTAYNEQFF. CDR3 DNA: TGCGCCAGCAGCCAAGAAACTACCGCGTACAATGAGCAGTTCTTC.

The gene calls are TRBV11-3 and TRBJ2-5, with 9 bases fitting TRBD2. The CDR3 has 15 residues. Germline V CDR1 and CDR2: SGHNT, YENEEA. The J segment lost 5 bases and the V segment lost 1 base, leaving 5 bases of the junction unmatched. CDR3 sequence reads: CASSLAAGGLETQYF. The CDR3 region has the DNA TGTGCCAGCAGCTTAGCGGCGGGGGGGCTTGAGACCCAGTACTTC. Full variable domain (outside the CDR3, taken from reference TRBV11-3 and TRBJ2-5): EAGVVQSPRYKIIEKKQPVAFWCNPISGHNTLYWYLQNLGQGPELLIRYENEEAVDDSQLPKDRFSAERLKGVDSTLKIQPAELGDSAVYLCASSLAAGGLETQYFGPGTRLLVL.

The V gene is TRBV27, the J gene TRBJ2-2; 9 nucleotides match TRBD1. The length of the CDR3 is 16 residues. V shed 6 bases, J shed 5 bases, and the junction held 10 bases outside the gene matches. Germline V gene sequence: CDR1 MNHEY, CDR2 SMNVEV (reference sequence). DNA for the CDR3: TGTGCCAGCAGGGACGGGACAGGGAGTATGACCGGGGAGCTGTTTTTT. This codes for CASRDGTGSMTGELFF.

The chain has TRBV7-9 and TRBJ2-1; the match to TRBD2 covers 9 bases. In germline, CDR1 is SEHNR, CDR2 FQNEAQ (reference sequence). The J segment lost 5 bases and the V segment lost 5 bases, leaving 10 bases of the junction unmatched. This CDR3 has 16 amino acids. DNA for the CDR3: TGTGCCAGCAGCGTCCGGGCGGGGGGGCAAAACAATGAGCAGTTCTTC. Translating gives CASSVRAGGQNNEQFF.

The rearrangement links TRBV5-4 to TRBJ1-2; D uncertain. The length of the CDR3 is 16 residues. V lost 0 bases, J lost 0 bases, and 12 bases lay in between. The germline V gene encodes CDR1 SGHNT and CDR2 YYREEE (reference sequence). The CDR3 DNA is TGTGCCAGCAGCTTGGAACGGGGAATAGCTAACTATGGCTACACCTTC. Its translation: CASSLERGIANYGYTF.

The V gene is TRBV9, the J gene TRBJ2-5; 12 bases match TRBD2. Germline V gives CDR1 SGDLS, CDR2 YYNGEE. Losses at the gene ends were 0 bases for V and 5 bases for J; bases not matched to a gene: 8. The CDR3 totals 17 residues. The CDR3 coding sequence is TGTGCCAGCAGCGTAGGGTCTAGCGGGGGGGCCCGGGAGACCCAGTACTTC. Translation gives CASSVGSSGGARETQYF.

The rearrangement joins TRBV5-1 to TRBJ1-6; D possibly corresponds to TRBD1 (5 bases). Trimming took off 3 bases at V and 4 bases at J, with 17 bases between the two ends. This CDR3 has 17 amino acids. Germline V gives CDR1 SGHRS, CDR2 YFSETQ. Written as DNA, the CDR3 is TGCGCCAGCAGCTCCGGGGGGGGATCTAAATATAATTCACCCCTCCACTTT. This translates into CASSSGGGSKYNSPLHF.

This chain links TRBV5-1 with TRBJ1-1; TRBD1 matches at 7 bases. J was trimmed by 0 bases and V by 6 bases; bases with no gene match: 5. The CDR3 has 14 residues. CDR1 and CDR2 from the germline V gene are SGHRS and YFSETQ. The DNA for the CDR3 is TGCGCCAGCACCTCAACAGGGGTGAACACTGAAGCTTTCTTT. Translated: CASTSTGVNTEAFF.

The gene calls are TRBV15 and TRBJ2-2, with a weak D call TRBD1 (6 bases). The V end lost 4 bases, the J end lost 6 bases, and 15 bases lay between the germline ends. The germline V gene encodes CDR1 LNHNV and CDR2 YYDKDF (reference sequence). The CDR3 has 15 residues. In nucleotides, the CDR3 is TGTGCCACCAGCATCCCTCCTCCAGGGGCCGGGGAGCTGTTTTTT. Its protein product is CATSIPPPGAGELFF.

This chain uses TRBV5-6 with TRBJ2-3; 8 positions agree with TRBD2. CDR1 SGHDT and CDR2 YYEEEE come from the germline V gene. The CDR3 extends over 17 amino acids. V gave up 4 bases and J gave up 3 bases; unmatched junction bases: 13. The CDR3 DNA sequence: TGTGCCAGCAGCCCGACCGGGCGGGGGGCGATTACAGATACGCAGTATTTT. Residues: CASSPTGRGAITDTQYF.

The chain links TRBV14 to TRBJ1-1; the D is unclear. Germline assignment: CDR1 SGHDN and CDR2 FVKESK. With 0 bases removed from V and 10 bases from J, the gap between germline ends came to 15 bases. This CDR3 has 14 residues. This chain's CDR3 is CASSQDLQPGGAFF. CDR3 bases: TGTGCCAGCAGCCAAGATTTGCAGCCCGGAGGAGCTTTCTTT.

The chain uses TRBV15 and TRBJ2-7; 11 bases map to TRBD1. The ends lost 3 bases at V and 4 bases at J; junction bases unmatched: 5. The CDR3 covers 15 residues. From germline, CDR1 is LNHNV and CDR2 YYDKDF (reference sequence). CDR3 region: CATSRPGTGGYEQYF. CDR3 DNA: TGTGCCACCAGCAGGCCCGGGACAGGGGGATACGAGCAGTACTTC.

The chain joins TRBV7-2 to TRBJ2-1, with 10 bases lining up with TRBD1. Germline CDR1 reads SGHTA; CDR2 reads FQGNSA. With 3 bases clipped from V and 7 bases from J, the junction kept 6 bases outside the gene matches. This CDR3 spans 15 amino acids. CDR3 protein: CASSLDRGEWNEQFF. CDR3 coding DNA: TGTGCCAGCAGCTTGGACAGGGGGGAATGGAATGAGCAGTTCTTC.

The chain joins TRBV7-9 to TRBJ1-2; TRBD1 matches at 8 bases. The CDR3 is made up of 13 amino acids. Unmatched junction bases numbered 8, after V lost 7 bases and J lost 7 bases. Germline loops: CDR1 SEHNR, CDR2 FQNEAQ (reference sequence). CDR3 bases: TGTGCCAGCACCCAGACAGGGGCTGGTGGCTACACCTTC. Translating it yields CASTQTGAGGYTF.

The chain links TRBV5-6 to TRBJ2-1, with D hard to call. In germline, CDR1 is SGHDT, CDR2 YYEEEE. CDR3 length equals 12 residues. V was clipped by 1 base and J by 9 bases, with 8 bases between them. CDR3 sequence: CASSLLYGEQFF. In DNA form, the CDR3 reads TGTGCCAGCAGCTTGTTATACGGTGAGCAGTTCTTC.

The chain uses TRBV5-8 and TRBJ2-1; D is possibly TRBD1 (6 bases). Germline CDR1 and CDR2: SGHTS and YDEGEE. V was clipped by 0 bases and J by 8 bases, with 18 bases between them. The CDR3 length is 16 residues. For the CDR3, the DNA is TGTGCCAGCAGCTTGGTCAGGGGAGTAGCCGGCTATGAGCAGTTCTTC. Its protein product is CASSLVRGVAGYEQFF. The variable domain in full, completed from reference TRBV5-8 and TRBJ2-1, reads EAGVTQSPTHLIKTRGQQATLRCSPISGHTSVYWYQQALGLGLQFLLWYDEGEERNRGNFPPRFSGRQFPNYSSELNVNALELEDSALYLCASSLVRGVAGYEQFFGPGTRLTVL.